The T cell receptor beta chain under discussion was sequenced for a study of cytomegalovirus exposure and HLA in healthy donors. Researchers ran the PCR with 60 Vbeta and 13 Jbeta primers. TCRdb keeps only in-frame clones here, not all; method: immunoSEQ multiplex PCR. The sample holds more than 80,000 clones, under 85% seen once. This TCR was recovered from a female donor in good health and CMV-seropositive. Sequencing input: PBMCs.

CDR3 region: CASSLTGDLEKLFF. The CDR3, as DNA: TGTGCCAGCAGCTTAACAGGGGACCTTGAAAAACTGTTTTTT. J is TRBJ1-4 and V is TRBV7-9; TRBD1 agrees at 7 bases. Germline-derived CDR1 and CDR2 are SEHNR and FQNEAQ (reference sequence). V lost 2 bases to trimming and J lost 7 bases; unmatched junction nucleotides: 4. CDR3 size: 14 residues. The complete variable domain, with remaining parts taken from reference TRBV7-9 and TRBJ1-4, reads DTGVSQNPRHKITKRGQNVTFRCDPISEHNRLYWYRQTLGQGPEFLTYFQNEAQLEKSRLLSDRFSAERPKGSFSTLEIQRTEQGDSAMYLCASSLTGDLEKLFFGSGTQLSVL.